The 22 T cell receptor beta chains reported below all come from one sample, sequenced in a study of metastatic and nonmetastatic thyroid tumors. Thyroid surgery was performed in patients who had received no treatment beforehand. Through MiXCR, TCRdb re-clonotyped the PCR reads. Of tens of thousands of clones listed, about 3.8% are singletons. The sequencing input was blood. The source of these receptors is a female donor with papillary thyroid cancer or a benign thyroid nodule (not recorded which). Some clones in this sample may be carry-over from other donors' samples.

In its sample, this clone was seen many times. The chain joins TRBV5-1 to TRBJ1-1; tentative D call: TRBD1 (5 bases). V was cut by 1 base and J by 4 bases, with 14 bases left in between. Looked up from germline, CDR1 is SGHRS and CDR2 is YFSETQ. The CDR3 has 15 amino acids. In DNA, the CDR3 is TGCGCCAGCAGCTTGTGGGGGACTAGGACCACTGAAGCTTTCTTT. It is translated as CASSLWGTRTTEAFF.

This clone has ten or more counts. The CDR3 here is CASSLEGGSHEQYF. In DNA form, the CDR3 reads TGCGCCAGCAGCTTGGAAGGCGGGTCCCACGAGCAGTACTTC. V usage is TRBV5-1 and J usage is TRBJ2-7; a weak D match, TRBD2 (5 bases). Germline values: CDR1 SGHRS, CDR2 YFSETQ. The germline V and J ends were trimmed by 0 bases and 5 bases, with 12 bases remaining between them. The CDR3 spans 14 residues.

Many counts were recorded for this clone. The chain employs TRBV19 and TRBJ1-3; D gene uncertain. The germline V and J ends were trimmed by 0 bases and 4 bases, with 1 base remaining between them. The CDR3 covers 12 residues. In germline, CDR1 is LNHDA, CDR2 SQIVND (reference sequence). DNA of the CDR3: TGTGCCAGTAGTATAGAGGGAAACACCATATATTTT. This gives the protein CASSIEGNTIYF.

This clone has a count of ten or more. J is TRBJ2-1 and V is TRBV10-3; 12 positions agree with TRBD2. V shed 10 bases, J shed 9 bases, and the junction held 7 bases outside the gene matches. From germline, CDR1 is ENHRY and CDR2 SYGVKD. The length of the CDR3 is 13 residues. This chain's CDR3 is CATQLAGGGEQFF. CDR3 sequence (DNA): TGTGCCACACAACTAGCGGGAGGAGGTGAGCAGTTCTTC.

With regard to this clone: A read error may produce the germline difference seen at one junction end. This chain links TRBV6-2 or TRBV6-3 with TRBJ1-3, with 7 nucleotides matching TRBD1. The CDR3 sequence is 15 residues long. Germline V CDR1 and CDR2: MNHEY, SVGEGT. The CDR3 sequence is CASNYSGGAAKTIYF. CDR3 sequence (DNA): TGTGCCAGCAATTACTCAGGGGGGGCTGCAAAAACCATATATTTT.

This clone was found many times. The rearrangement links TRBV19 to TRBJ2-1; 9 bases map to TRBD2. Germline V CDR1 and CDR2: LNHDA, SQIVND (reference sequence). CDR3 length: 14 amino acids. Trimming cost V 8 bases and J 2 bases; bases outside gene matches: 4. CDR3 amino acids: CASHQRGAYNEQFF. In nucleotides, the CDR3 is TGTGCCAGTCACCAGCGGGGGGCCTACAATGAGCAGTTCTTC.

This clone came up a few times. This may come from a read error, since a much larger clone is one base off. The same CDR3 arises from other DNA sequences in this sample as well. This sequence joins TRBV5-6 and TRBJ1-2, with D hard to call. Germline V lookup: CDR1 SGHDT, CDR2 YYEEEE. This CDR3 has 13 amino acids. Written as DNA, the CDR3 is TGCGCCAGCAGCTTGGTAGCGCTCTATGGCTACACCTTC. The encoded protein is CASSLVALYGYTF.

This clone was recorded many times. The chain joins TRBV5-5 to TRBJ1-3, with a possible D match to TRBD1 (5 bases). The CDR3 runs 15 residues. Germline loops: CDR1 SGHKS, CDR2 YYEKEE (reference sequence). Trimming shortened V by 3 bases and J by 0 bases, and 10 bases separated the two germline ends. CDR3: CASSSNTGSGNTIYF. CDR3 coding DNA: TGTGCCAGCAGCTCGAACACAGGCTCTGGAAACACCATATATTTT.

The chain carries TRBV4-1 and TRBJ2-3; 11 nucleotides line up with TRBD2. V lost 8 bases to trimming and J lost 6 bases; unmatched junction nucleotides: 22. This CDR3 has 19 amino acids. Germline CDR1 reads MGHRA; CDR2 reads YSYEKL. CDR3 in DNA: TGCGCCAGCGGCCCTCTTAGCGGGAGGGCCGGTGTGGGGTGGGATACGCAGTATTTT. Amino acids: CASGPLSGRAGVGWDTQYF.

Regarding this clone: Given a much more abundant clone one base away, this may be a read error. V usage is TRBV5-4 and J usage is TRBJ1-1; maybe TRBD1 (5 bases). Germline CDR1 reads SGHNT; CDR2 reads YYREEE (reference sequence). The CDR3 has 13 residues. The CDR3 nucleotides are TGTGCCAGCAGCCGCGACAGCAACACTGAAGCTTACTTT. Amino acids: CASSRDSNTEAYF.

This rearrangement joins TRBV12-3 or TRBV12-4 to TRBJ1-2; perhaps TRBD1 as D (5 bases). The CDR3 is 14 residues long. Deletions cut 5 bases from V and 2 bases from J, with 12 bases between. DNA for the CDR3: TGTGCCAGCAGTCCCTCGGACACAAACTATGGCTACACCTTC. The encoded protein is CASSPSDTNYGYTF.

This clone was found many times. The chain recombines TRBV28 with TRBJ1-2, with TRBD1 as a possible D gene (6 bases). The CDR3 extends over 15 amino acids. The V end was cut by 3 bases, the J end by 1 base, with 12 bases between. Looked up from germline, CDR1 is MDHEN and CDR2 is SYDVKM. The CDR3 DNA is TGTGCCAGCAGTTTCCAAAAGGGGGGTAACTATGGCTACACCTTC. Its protein is CASSFQKGGNYGYTF.

About this clone: Germline is not matched at one junction end, which may reflect a read error. The V call is TRBV28, the J call TRBJ2-4, with 9 bases fitting TRBD1. Looked up from germline, CDR1 is MDHEN and CDR2 is SYDVKM. This CDR3 is 14 amino acids long. CDR3 sequence reads: CSSSARTGANTQYF. The CDR3 DNA follows: TGTTCCAGCAGTGCCCGGACAGGGGCAAACACTCAGTACTTC. Combining the CDR3 with reference TRBV28 and TRBJ2-4 gives the whole variable domain DVKVTQSSRYLVKRTGEKVFLECVQDMDHENMFWYRQDPGLGLRLIYFSYDVKMKEKGDIPEGYSVSREKKERFSLILESASTNQTSMYLCSSSARTGANTQYFGAGTRLSVL.

The chain links TRBV20-1 to TRBJ1-5; unclear D gene. Trimming left V 2 bases short and J 6 bases short, with 8 bases between. In germline, CDR1 is DFQATT, CDR2 SNEGSKA (reference sequence). This CDR3 is 12 amino acids long. The CDR3 spells CSARLGPQPQHF. The CDR3, as DNA: TGCAGTGCTAGACTTGGGCCTCAGCCCCAGCATTTT.

This clone came up a few times. The V call is TRBV28, the J call TRBJ1-5, with no clear D. CDR3 length: 16 residues. Between the trimmed V and J ends, which lost 6 bases and 2 bases, there was a span of 17 bases. Germline CDR1 MDHEN, CDR2 SYDVKM. The CDR3 loop is CASSTYSRVGNQPQHF. CDR3 sequence (DNA): TGTGCCAGCAGCACCTATTCGCGGGTGGGCAATCAGCCCCAGCATTTT. Filled out from reference TRBV28 and TRBJ1-5, the complete variable domain reads DVKVTQSSRYLVKRTGEKVFLECVQDMDHENMFWYRQDPGLGLRLIYFSYDVKMKEKGDIPEGYSVSREKKERFSLILESASTNQTSMYLCASSTYSRVGNQPQHFGDGTRLSIL.

This clone has a handful of counts. This chain joins TRBV28 and TRBJ1-4, with D tentatively TRBD1 (6 bases). Germline CDR1 is MDHEN and CDR2 is SYDVKM. With 5 bases removed from V and 8 bases from J, the gap between germline ends came to 15 bases. The CDR3 covers 14 residues. CDR3 in amino acids: CASSLPTGAEKLFF. In DNA, the CDR3 is TGTGCCAGCAGTCTACCTACGGGGGCGGAAAAACTGTTTTTT.

Many counts were recorded for this clone. This chain uses TRBV6-1 with TRBJ1-1; no firm D call. V was trimmed by 7 bases and J by 0 bases, leaving 12 bases between them. The CDR3 sequence is 14 residues long. The germline V gene encodes CDR1 MNHNS and CDR2 SASEGT. In DNA, the CDR3 is TGTGCCAGCACCAAAGGCCGCATGAACACTGAAGCTTTCTTT. Its translation: CASTKGRMNTEAFF.

This clone was recorded at least ten times. As the CDR3 is not closed by the conserved phenylalanine or tryptophan, this likely results from a read error. The chain combines TRBV5-1 with TRBJ1-1, with D possibly matching TRBD1 (5 bases). Looked up from germline, CDR1 is SGHRS and CDR2 is YFSETQ. Trimming took 3 bases from V and 2 from J, leaving 20 bases between them. The CDR3 spans 17 residues. The chain's CDR3 is CASSYNRDGDINTEAFL. DNA of the CDR3: TGCGCCAGCAGCTATAACCGGGACGGAGACATAAACACTGAAGCTTTCCTT.

Ten or more counts support this clone. This chain uses TRBV2 with TRBJ2-1; 7 bases line up with TRBD2. Per the germline V gene, CDR1 is SNHLY and CDR2 is FYNNEI. Trimming at V came to 7 bases and at J to 3 bases, leaving 6 bases not matched to a gene. The CDR3 consists of 14 residues. DNA for the CDR3: TGTGCCAGCATCATGAGCGGGAACTACAATGAGCAGTTCTTC. It yields the protein CASIMSGNYNEQFF.

In this sample, this clone turned up many times. This chain joins TRBV27 and TRBJ1-5, with a tentative D call TRBD1 (5 bases). V was pared by 8 bases and J by 3 bases, with 17 bases between. Per germline, CDR1 MNHEY and CDR2 SMNVEV (reference sequence). CDR3 length equals 15 residues. Here the CDR3 reads CASQMGGDVNQPQHF. DNA for the CDR3: TGTGCCAGCCAAATGGGGGGGGATGTCAATCAGCCCCAGCATTTT.

V and J are TRBV29-1 and TRBJ1-2; D unresolved. This CDR3 has 10 residues. V lost 8 bases, J lost 8 bases, and 12 bases lay in between. Germline CDR1 and CDR2: SQVTM and ANQGSEA. CDR3 sequence: CSPRLRGYTF. The CDR3 bases are TGCAGCCCTAGGTTGCGAGGCTACACCTTC.

The chain combines TRBV6-5 with TRBJ1-1, with no clear D. Trimming pared 8 bases from V and 6 bases from J, leaving 16 bases between. In germline, CDR1 is MNHEY, CDR2 SVGAGI. The CDR3 covers 13 residues. CDR3 nucleotide sequence: TGTGCCAGCGGTCTCTCGACCGACTCTGAAGCTTTCTTT. Translating it yields CASGLSTDSEAFF.